This T cell receptor beta chain came from a study of blood T cell repertoires in COVID-19. Overall study: Samples representing acute and convalescent COVID-19 were sourced from the United States, Italy and Spain. T cells, B-cell-depleted T cells, or PBMCs supplied cDNA or gDNA.

Original processing notes: Reference gene primer amplification in the assay estimated nucleated cell counts. The table came from immunoSEQ multiplex PCR; TCRdb's copy has only in-frame clones and leaves some out. The V and J calls and clone size were taken over from that table, and D and trimming were inferred from the DNA. The data hold about 80,000 clones, with about 83% observed a single time. V was shortened by 1 base and J by 11 bases, with 12 bases between the two germline ends. The germline gives CDR1 SEHNR, CDR2 FQNEAQ (reference sequence). This CDR3 comprises 14 residues. The genes are TRBV7-9 and TRBJ1-6, with no clear D. What was sequenced was peripheral blood. The receptor comes from a man between 45 and 60 years old with acute or convalescent COVID-19. CDR3 DNA sequence: TGTGCCAGCAGCTTAGGGTCAGGTGAAACACCCCTCCACTTT. Amino acids: CASSLGSGETPLHF.